This entry features one T cell receptor beta chain sequence. What it recognizes is unknown. The record originates from a study of cytomegalovirus exposure and HLA in healthy donors. Study-wide results and limits: With DRB1 most and HLA-C fewest, TCR association rates differed between HLA loci in a later analysis. Later on, an analysis found that several of the most significant clusters appeared to be linked to common viral pathogens, which included parvovirus B19.

Trimming removed 0 bases from V and 4 bases from J, with 11 bases in between. Per germline, CDR1 SGDLS and CDR2 YYNGEE. The CDR3 runs 15 residues. PCR used 60 Vbeta primers and 13 Jbeta primers. Data came from immunoSEQ multiplex PCR; TCRdb stores just in-frame clones and leaves some out. The sample holds about 120,000 clones; 60% to 85% are singletons and the top ten take around 3.5%. The sample taken for sequencing was PBMCs. The receptor was derived from a man aged 25 to 40 in good health and CMV-seronegative. J is TRBJ1-5 and V is TRBV9, with unresolved D. CDR3 sequence reads: CASSVDPTGNQPQHF. In DNA form, the CDR3 reads TGTGCCAGCAGCGTAGACCCCACGGGAAATCAGCCCCAGCATTTT.